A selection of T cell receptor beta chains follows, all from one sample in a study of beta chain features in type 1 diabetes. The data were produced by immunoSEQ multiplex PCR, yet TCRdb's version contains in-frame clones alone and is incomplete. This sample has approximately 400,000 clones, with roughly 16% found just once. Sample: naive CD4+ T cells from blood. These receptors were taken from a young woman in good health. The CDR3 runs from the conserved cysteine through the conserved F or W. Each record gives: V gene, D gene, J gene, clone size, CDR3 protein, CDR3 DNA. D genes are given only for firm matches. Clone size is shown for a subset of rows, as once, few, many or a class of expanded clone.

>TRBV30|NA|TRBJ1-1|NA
CAWSFSIGAFF
TGTGCCTGGTCCTTTTCTATCGGGGCTTTCTTT
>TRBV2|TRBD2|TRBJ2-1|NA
CASSAQLAGVLNEQFF
TGTGCCAGCAGTGCTCAACTAGCGGGAGTACTCAATGAGCAGTTCTTC
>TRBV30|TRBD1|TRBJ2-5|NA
CAWRQGAETQYF
TGTGCCTGGAGACAGGGGGCAGAGACCCAGTACTTC
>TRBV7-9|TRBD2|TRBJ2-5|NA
CASSYRLAGEKETQYF
TGTGCCAGCAGCTACAGACTAGCGGGAGAGAAAGAGACCCAGTACTTC
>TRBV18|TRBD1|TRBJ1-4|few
CASSPPGDRTNEKLFF
TGTGCCAGCTCACCACCGGGGGACAGAACTAATGAAAAACTGTTTTTT
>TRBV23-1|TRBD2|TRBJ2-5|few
CASSQSLAGYYQETQYF
TGCGCCAGCAGTCAAAGCCTAGCGGGATATTACCAAGAGACCCAGTACTTC
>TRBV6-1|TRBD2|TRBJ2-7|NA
CASSERWTSGGYSYEQYF
TGTGCCAGCAGTGAACGTTGGACTAGCGGGGGGTACTCCTACGAGCAGTACTTC
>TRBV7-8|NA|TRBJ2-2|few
CASSFNSGELFF
TGTGCCAGCAGCTTTAACTCCGGGGAGCTGTTTTTT
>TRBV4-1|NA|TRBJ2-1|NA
CASSQDFPQTGSYNEQFF
TGCGCCAGCAGCCAAGATTTTCCCCAGACTGGATCCTACAATGAGCAGTTCTTC
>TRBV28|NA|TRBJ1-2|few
CASSSPGELNYGYTF
TGTGCCAGCAGTTCGCCGGGGGAACTTAACTATGGCTACACCTTC
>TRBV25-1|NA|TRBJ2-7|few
CASSEKGLPGGYEQYF
TGTGCCAGCAGTGAAAAGGGTCTGCCAGGAGGGTACGAGCAGTACTTC
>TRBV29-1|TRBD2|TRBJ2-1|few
CSETSGAYNEQFF
TGCAGCGAGACTAGCGGGGCTTACAATGAGCAGTTCTTC
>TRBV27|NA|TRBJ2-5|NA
CASSSLQYQETQYF
TGTGCCAGCAGTTCCCTCCAGTACCAAGAGACCCAGTACTTC
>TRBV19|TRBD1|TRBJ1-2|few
CASTPGQGNYGYTF
TGTGCCAGTACCCCGGGACAGGGGAACTATGGCTACACCTTC
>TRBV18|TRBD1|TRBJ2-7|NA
CASSPRTGRTYEQYF
TGTGCCAGCTCCCCCCGGACAGGGAGAACCTACGAGCAGTACTTC
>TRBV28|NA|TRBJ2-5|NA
CASSLPETAQETQYF
TGTGCCAGCAGTTTACCAGAGACAGCACAAGAGACCCAGTACTTC
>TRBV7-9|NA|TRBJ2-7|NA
CASRPGLFSYEQYF
TGTGCCAGCAGACCCGGACTCTTCTCCTACGAGCAGTACTTC
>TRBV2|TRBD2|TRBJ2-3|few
CASTGRALSTDTQYF
TGTGCCAGCACGGGGAGGGCCCTCAGCACAGATACGCAGTATTTT